This TCR beta chain was identified during a study of blood T cells in healthy people across ages. A second PCR of roughly 7 to 11 cycles used a sample-barcoded 5' primer and a J-beta primer mix. One entry per CDR3 protein, called by TCRdb with MiXCR from the 5' RACE reads. The profile covers roughly 720,000 distinct CDR3 sequences, with roughly 50% appearing a single time and under 50% taken by the ten largest. As for this clonotype: Its antigen is not identified.

The CDR3 spans 15 residues. With 2 bases removed from V and 6 bases from J, the gap between germline ends came to 16 bases. General observations from the study: Strong correlation linked observed beta diversity and percent naive T cells.

Donors each provided ten milliliters of peripheral blood. This chain links TRBV12-3 or TRBV12-4 with TRBJ1-2; a weak D match, TRBD1 (6 bases). This TCR was sampled from an older man in good health. Sequencing was performed on blood. CDR3 residues: CASSLNGYGGNGYTF. The CDR3 coding sequence is TGTGCCAGCAGTTTAAATGGGTACGGGGGCAATGGCTACACCTTC.